The 31 T cell receptor beta chains below all came from one sample that was sequenced in a study of T cell responses to AZD1222 COVID-19 vaccine. TCRdb's copy holds only in-frame clones and misses some; the assay was immunoSEQ multiplex PCR. The table records about 180,000 clones, roughly nine tenths of them present only once. The specimen was peripheral blood, collected on day 0 of AZD1222 vaccination. The receptors shown here come from an adult in good health.

This clone has a single count. The chain has TRBV28 and TRBJ1-2; 11 nucleotides align to TRBD1. There are 14 residues in the CDR3. Germline CDR1 is MDHEN and CDR2 is SYDVKM. With 3 bases clipped from V and 7 bases from J, the junction kept 4 bases outside the gene matches. CDR3 loop: CASSLGTGGGGYTF. In DNA, the CDR3 is TGTGCCAGCAGTTTGGGGACAGGGGGAGGTGGCTACACCTTC.

The chain has TRBV11-3 and TRBJ2-2; the match to TRBD1 covers 9 bases. The V gene end was trimmed by 5 bases and the J gene end by 1 base; junction bases not matched to a gene: 2. The germline CDR1 and CDR2 sequences are SGHNT and YENEEA. This CDR3 has 15 residues. Written as DNA, the CDR3 is TGTGCCAGCAGCCTGGGACAGGGGAACACCGGGGAGCTGTTTTTT. Its translation: CASSLGQGNTGELFF.

The J gene is TRBJ1-4, the V gene TRBV5-1; possibly TRBD1 for D (5 bases). Germline CDR1 reads SGHRS; CDR2 reads YFSETQ. The CDR3 spans 14 residues. V was cut by 5 bases and J by 0 bases, with 8 bases left in between. CDR3: CASRGAPTNEKLFF. For the CDR3, the DNA is TGCGCCAGCAGAGGGGCCCCAACTAATGAAAAACTGTTTTTT.

Points on this clone: This CDR3 is also generated by other DNA sequences in the sample. The genes are TRBV7-3 and TRBJ1-1, with 9 bases that match TRBD1. Trimming took 5 bases from V and 1 from J; bases not matched to a gene: 2. Germline lookup yields CDR1 SGHTA and CDR2 FQGTGA. This CDR3 is built from 14 residues. The CDR3 loop is CASSPGQGNTEAFF. CDR3 DNA: TGTGCCAGCAGCCCGGGACAGGGGAACACTGAAGCTTTCTTT.

J is TRBJ2-7 and V is TRBV28, with D maybe TRBD1 (6 bases). CDR3 size: 14 residues. The germline V gene has CDR1 MDHEN and CDR2 SYDVKM. V lost 6 bases, J lost 4 bases, and 16 bases lay in between. CDR3 in amino acids: CASSQGLTRYEQYF. In DNA form, the CDR3 reads TGTGCCAGCAGCCAGGGGTTAACTCGGTACGAGCAGTACTTC.

V usage is TRBV5-1 and J usage is TRBJ2-5; 7 bases fit TRBD2. J lost 1 base, V lost 3 bases, and 3 bases had no gene match. The CDR3 sequence is 14 residues long. Germline CDR1 and CDR2: SGHRS and YFSETQ. CDR3 region: CASSSGGPQETQYF. DNA of the CDR3: TGCGCCAGCAGCTCGGGGGGACCCCAAGAGACCCAGTACTTC.

CDR3: CASRQGQGATYGYTF. The CDR3 bases are TGTGCCAGCAGGCAGGGACAGGGGGCCACCTATGGCTACACCTTC. The rearrangement links TRBV27 to TRBJ1-2; the match to TRBD1 covers 12 bases. Germline V lookup: CDR1 MNHEY, CDR2 SMNVEV (reference sequence). The CDR3 loop spans 15 amino acids. Trimming cost V 6 bases and J 4 bases; bases outside gene matches: 6.

This sequence joins TRBV30 and TRBJ1-6; a possible D gene is TRBD1 (6 bases). V lost 2 bases and J lost 7, with 18 bases in between. Germline-derived CDR1 and CDR2 are GTSNPN and SVGIG (reference sequence). This CDR3 contains 16 residues. The CDR3 loop is CAWSIKGGVRNSPLHF. The CDR3 bases are TGTGCCTGGAGTATCAAGGGGGGAGTCAGGAATTCACCCCTCCACTTT. The variable domain in full, with the rest retrieved from reference TRBV30 and TRBJ1-6, is SQTIHQWPATLVQPVGSPLSLECTVEGTSNPNLYWYRQAAGRGLQLLFYSVGIGQISSEVPQNLSASRPQDRQFILSSKKLLLSDSGFYLCAWSIKGGVRNSPLHFGNGTRLTVT.

The chain combines TRBV5-1 with TRBJ1-2; D uncertain. V shed 2 bases and J shed 7 bases, with 15 bases lying between them. Looked up from germline, CDR1 is SGHRS and CDR2 is YFSETQ. The CDR3 length is 14 residues. As DNA, the CDR3 is TGCGCCAGCAGCTTTCGGGCCCCCGCGAGTGGCTACACCTTC. This sequence encodes CASSFRAPASGYTF. The complete variable domain, with remaining parts taken from reference TRBV5-1 and TRBJ1-2, reads KAGVTQTPRYLIKTRGQQVTLSCSPISGHRSVSWYQQTPGQGLQFLFEYFSETQRNKGNFPGRFSGRQFSNSRSEMNVSTLELGDSALYLCASSFRAPASGYTFGSGTRLTVV.

This sequence joins TRBV7-6 and TRBJ2-5, with 9 bases identical to TRBD2. This CDR3 spans 16 amino acids. The V gene's germline CDR1 is SGHVS and CDR2 FNYEAQ. Trimming at V came to 4 bases and at J to 5 bases, leaving 11 bases not matched to a gene. The CDR3: CASSSQLAGNGETQYF. The CDR3 DNA reads as TGTGCCAGCAGCTCCCAACTAGCGGGCAATGGGGAGACCCAGTACTTC.

A few counts support this clone. This chain uses TRBV5-1 with TRBJ2-1; TRBD2 agrees at 10 bases. Trimming cost V 4 bases and J 7 bases; bases outside gene matches: 14. CDR1 is SGHRS and CDR2 is YFSETQ in the germline V gene. The length of the CDR3 is 17 residues. The CDR3 spells CASSPLAGGGLGNEQFF. DNA for the CDR3: TGCGCCAGCAGCCCATTAGCGGGAGGCGGTTTAGGAAATGAGCAGTTCTTC.

The chain combines TRBV5-6 with TRBJ1-6; no reliable D call. V lost 1 base and J 0 bases, leaving 5 bases between the germline ends. The V gene's germline CDR1 is SGHDT and CDR2 YYEEEE. The length of the CDR3 is 15 residues. The CDR3 region is CASSLRGSYNSPLHF. As DNA, the CDR3 is TGTGCCAGCAGCTTGCGGGGCTCCTATAATTCACCCCTCCACTTT.

The V call is TRBV5-1, the J call TRBJ1-6, with 7 bases aligning to TRBD1. This CDR3 region has 17 residues. Trimming at V came to 0 bases and at J to 7 bases, leaving 10 bases not matched to a gene. CDR1 is SGHRS, CDR2 YFSETQ, per germline. CDR3 DNA sequence: TGCGCCAGCAGCTTGGCCCCGCGGGACAGCGTAAATTCACCCCTCCACTTT. Its translation is CASSLAPRDSVNSPLHF.

The genes are TRBV6-4 and TRBJ1-1, with unresolved D. This CDR3 region has 12 residues. Trimming cost V 0 bases and J 10 bases, with 9 bases left between them. The V gene's germline CDR1 is MRHNA and CDR2 SNTAGT. The CDR3 region has the DNA TGTGCCAGCAGTGACTCTCGGGGATCAGCTTTCTTT. It encodes CASSDSRGSAFF.

The chain employs TRBV4-2 and TRBJ1-2, with 7 bases matching TRBD1. The CDR3 contains 14 residues. Looked up from germline, CDR1 is LGHNA and CDR2 is YNFKEQ. The V gene end was trimmed by 5 bases and the J gene end by 2 bases; junction bases not matched to a gene: 5. In DNA form, the CDR3 reads TGTGCCAGCAGCGAGGGGGCGACCAACTATGGCTACACCTTC. It specifies CASSEGATNYGYTF.

This clone came up a few times. V and J are TRBV18 and TRBJ1-2; D remains ambiguous. Trimming stripped 2 bases from V and 2 bases from J, with 6 bases between. CDR3 length equals 13 residues. Germline V gene data show CDR1 as KGHSH and CDR2 as LQKENI. This CDR3 is CASSPDNNYGYTF. CDR3 nucleotides: TGTGCCAGCTCACCAGACAACAACTATGGCTACACCTTC.

About this clone itself: This may be a read error: a much more frequent sequence differs by one nucleotide. V usage is TRBV11-2 and J usage is TRBJ2-7; tentatively, D is TRBD1 (5 bases). V lost 1 base, J lost 3 bases, and 10 bases lay in between. Germline values: CDR1 SGHAT, CDR2 FQNNGV. The CDR3 has 14 amino acids. For the CDR3, the DNA is TGTGCCAGCAGCTTAGGGATAGGGGACTACGAGCAGTACTTC. Its protein is CASSLGIGDYEQYF.

The chain carries TRBV5-6 and TRBJ1-2; no firm D call. Trimming cost V 7 bases and J 7 bases, with 14 bases left between them. The CDR3 spans 12 residues. CDR1 SGHDT and CDR2 YYEEEE come from the germline V gene. The CDR3 loop is CASHLSRGGYTF. The CDR3, as DNA: TGTGCCAGCCACCTCTCTCGAGGTGGCTACACCTTC.

V is TRBV6-5 and J is TRBJ1-1, with a weak D call TRBD1 (6 bases). V was shortened by 7 bases and J by 0 bases, with 15 bases between the two germline ends. CDR3 length: 15 residues. Germline-derived CDR1 and CDR2 are MNHEY and SVGAGI. The CDR3, as DNA: TGTGCCAGCACAAAATCTACAGGGATGAACACTGAAGCTTTCTTT. Translating it yields CASTKSTGMNTEAFF.

The chain carries TRBV7-2 and TRBJ2-2; weak D call: TRBD1 (5 bases). There are 16 residues in the CDR3. Trimming took off 2 bases at V and 0 bases at J, with 10 bases between the two ends. CDR1 and CDR2 (germline): SGHTA, FQGNSA. The chain's CDR3 is CASSLMGPPNTGELFF. DNA for the CDR3: TGTGCCAGCAGCTTAATGGGGCCCCCGAACACCGGGGAGCTGTTTTTT.

This clone was seen a single time. This chain uses TRBV19 with TRBJ2-3, with TRBD1 as a possible D gene (6 bases). V lost 6 bases, J lost 4 bases, and 14 bases lay in between. Germline-derived CDR1 and CDR2 are LNHDA and SQIVND (reference sequence). The CDR3 has 14 amino acids. CDR3 nucleotides: TGTGCCAGTAGCTGGGGGCAGGGTCCAGATACGCAGTATTTT. Translating it yields CASSWGQGPDTQYF.

The chain couples TRBV6-4 to TRBJ2-7, with 11 bases identical to TRBD1. The CDR3 is 15 residues long. The germline CDR1 and CDR2 sequences are MRHNA and SNTAGT. V was clipped by 7 bases and J by 3 bases; unmatched bases: 8. CDR3 loop: CASIPGQGVNYEQYV. In nucleotides, the CDR3 is TGTGCCAGCATCCCGGGACAGGGGGTTAACTACGAGCAGTACGTC.

The V gene is TRBV2, the J gene TRBJ1-3; D gene ambiguous. CDR1 and CDR2 (germline): SNHLY, FYNNEI. Trimming took off 1 base at V and 3 bases at J, with 4 bases between the two ends. This CDR3 comprises 13 residues. CDR3 loop: CASSEVRGNTIYF. DNA of the CDR3: TGTGCCAGCAGTGAAGTTCGTGGAAACACCATATATTTT.

The CDR3 region is CASSSSAGAGYTF. The DNA of the CDR3 is TGTGCCAGTAGTTCCTCCGCAGGGGCGGGCTACACCTTC. V usage is TRBV19 and J usage is TRBJ1-2, with D perhaps matching TRBD1 (6 bases). V was clipped by 5 bases and J by 8 bases, with 15 bases between them. The CDR3 runs to 13 residues. Germline values: CDR1 LNHDA, CDR2 SQIVND (reference sequence).

V and J are TRBV5-1 and TRBJ1-1, with 7 bases identical to TRBD1. V gave up 4 bases and J gave up 6 bases; unmatched junction bases: 12. Germline V gives CDR1 SGHRS, CDR2 YFSETQ. This CDR3 spans 15 amino acids. The CDR3 loop is CASSIGTANRAEAFF. The CDR3 nucleotides are TGCGCCAGCAGCATCGGGACAGCCAACAGGGCTGAAGCTTTCTTT.

This sequence joins TRBV10-3 and TRBJ2-3; no definite D call. CDR3 size: 17 residues. V gave up 0 bases and J gave up 4 bases, with 17 bases separating them. Per the germline V gene, CDR1 is ENHRY and CDR2 is SYGVKD. The CDR3 nucleotides read TGTGCCATCAGTGAGTCAGGACGAAGCCCAAGCGCAGATACGCAGTATTTT. It is translated as CAISESGRSPSADTQYF.

This chain links TRBV9 with TRBJ1-1; D possibly corresponds to TRBD1 (5 bases). The CDR3 is made up of 15 amino acids. V lost 0 bases, J lost 1 base, and 10 bases lay in between. Germline V gene data show CDR1 as SGDLS and CDR2 as YYNGEE. The CDR3 DNA reads as TGTGCCAGCAGCGTAGCTCCAGGGTGGAACACTGAAGCTTTCTTT. It yields the protein CASSVAPGWNTEAFF.

The rearrangement joins TRBV27 to TRBJ2-3, with TRBD2 matching over 8 bases. V was clipped by 7 bases and J by 6 bases; unmatched bases: 15. In germline, CDR1 is MNHEY, CDR2 SMNVEV (reference sequence). The CDR3 is made up of 16 amino acids. The CDR3 coding sequence is TGTGCCAGCACCGCAGCCCCGGGACTAGGGACCGATACGCAGTATTTT. It is translated as CASTAAPGLGTDTQYF.

This clone was counted between two and nine times. The gene calls are TRBV28 and TRBJ1-5; no reliable D call. Germline-derived CDR1 and CDR2 are MDHEN and SYDVKM. Trimming shortened V by 1 base and J by 0 bases, and 13 bases separated the two germline ends. This CDR3 has 17 amino acids. In nucleotides, the CDR3 is TGTGCCAGCAGTTTATCGGACGCCCGGGATAGCAATCAGCCCCAGCATTTT. Encoded protein: CASSLSDARDSNQPQHF. Full variable domain (rest looked up from reference TRBV28 and TRBJ1-5): DVKVTQSSRYLVKRTGEKVFLECVQDMDHENMFWYRQDPGLGLRLIYFSYDVKMKEKGDIPEGYSVSREKKERFSLILESASTNQTSMYLCASSLSDARDSNQPQHFGDGTRLSIL.

V gene TRBV5-4 combines with J gene TRBJ1-6; 7 nucleotides align to TRBD1. Looked up from germline, CDR1 is SGHNT and CDR2 is YYREEE (reference sequence). The CDR3 is made up of 15 amino acids. V gave up 0 bases and J gave up 6 bases; unmatched junction bases: 3. The CDR3 loop reads CASSLGTGANSPLHF. CDR3 coding DNA: TGTGCCAGCAGCTTGGGAACAGGGGCTAATTCACCCCTCCACTTT.

CDR3 loop: CASSPEVGNTIYF. The CDR3, as DNA: TGTGCCAGCAGCCCAGAGGTCGGAAACACCATATATTTT. V gene TRBV7-3 combines with J gene TRBJ1-3, with unresolved D. The CDR3 consists of 13 residues. Trimming shortened V by 5 bases and J by 4 bases, and 9 bases separated the two germline ends. Germline V gene lookup returns CDR1 SGHTA and CDR2 FQGTGA.